These 27 T cell receptor beta chains originate from one sample sequenced in a study of regulatory T cells in long-lasting Graves disease. CDR3 regions were amplified by Arm-PCR using iRepertoire HTBI primers to build TCR beta libraries. MiXCR, run by TCRdb on the multiplex PCR reads, gives a single entry per CDR3 protein. Of 350,000 to 450,000 distinct CDR3 sequences listed, around 20% were seen once; the top ten hold about 13%. Time point here: persistent/refractory GD, antithyroid drugs over 5 years with positive TRAb. From RNA extracted from PBMCs, the TCR library was made. The sample was peripheral blood mononuclear cells (PBMCs), taken when the disease was refractory, from a patient treated with antithyroid drugs. Source of these receptors: a female donor with Graves disease.

This clonotype came up a few times. The V call is TRBV19, the J call TRBJ1-1; D gene ambiguous. The CDR3 has 15 amino acids. Germline lookup yields CDR1 LNHDA and CDR2 SQIVND (reference sequence). The V end lost 8 bases, the J end lost 0 bases, and 16 bases lay between the germline ends. The DNA of the CDR3 is TGTGCCAGTCATTGGACGAACCGACTGAACACTGAAGCTTTCTTT. Protein: CASHWTNRLNTEAFF.

The gene calls are TRBV12-3 or TRBV12-4 and TRBJ2-1; 11 bases agree with TRBD2. This CDR3 comprises 16 residues. The J segment lost 9 bases and the V segment lost 3 bases, leaving 10 bases of the junction unmatched. In DNA, the CDR3 is TGTGCCAGCAGTTTTCGTCTAGCGGGAGGAGGGGTTGAGCAGTTCTTC. It yields the protein CASSFRLAGGGVEQFF.

This clonotype was observed many times. The chain joins TRBV20-1 to TRBJ1-5, with TRBD1 identical over 9 bases. Germline CDR1 DFQATT, CDR2 SNEGSKA (reference sequence). This CDR3 spans 14 amino acids. Trimming took 0 bases from V and 7 from J; bases not matched to a gene: 4. Written as DNA, the CDR3 is TGCAGTGCTAGAGATACAGGGGGCAGACAGCCCCAGCATTTT. This encodes CSARDTGGRQPQHF.

In this sample, this clonotype turned up many times. The chain uses TRBV27 and TRBJ2-7, with 7 nucleotides matching TRBD2. The CDR3 totals 12 residues. The ends lost 9 bases at V and 3 bases at J; junction bases unmatched: 5. The V gene's germline CDR1 is MNHEY and CDR2 SMNVEV (reference sequence). The CDR3 loop is CASWGGDYEQYF. In nucleotides, the CDR3 is TGTGCCAGTTGGGGGGGAGACTACGAGCAGTACTTC.

This chain uses TRBV7-2 with TRBJ2-5; 9 nucleotides align to TRBD2. Trimming at V came to 6 bases and at J to 5 bases, leaving 10 bases not matched to a gene. Germline loops: CDR1 SGHTA, CDR2 FQGNSA. The CDR3 covers 15 residues. CDR3 residues: CASRSSGLAPETQYF. The CDR3 DNA reads as TGTGCCAGCAGATCTTCGGGACTAGCACCCGAGACCCAGTACTTC. The complete variable domain, with remaining parts taken from reference TRBV7-2 and TRBJ2-5, reads GAGVSQSPSNKVTEKGKDVELRCDPISGHTALYWYRQSLGQGLEFLIYFQGNSAPDKSGLPSDRFSAERTGGSVSTLTIQRTQQEDSAVYLCASRSSGLAPETQYFGPGTRLLVL.

The J gene is TRBJ2-7, the V gene TRBV14, with D uncertain. Germline V gene sequence: CDR1 SGHDN, CDR2 FVKESK. Trimming shortened V by 0 bases and J by 2 bases, and 8 bases separated the two germline ends. The CDR3 has 14 residues. CDR3 DNA: TGTGCCAGCAGCCAAGATCGGAACGCCTACGAGCAGTACTTC. Its protein product is CASSQDRNAYEQYF.

The CDR3 sequence is CSARRASGSVGTDTQYF. Written as DNA, the CDR3 is TGCAGTGCTAGAAGGGCTAGCGGGAGTGTTGGCACAGATACGCAGTATTTT. The gene calls are TRBV20-1 and TRBJ2-3; 10 bases align to TRBD2. Germline-derived CDR1 and CDR2 are DFQATT and SNEGSKA (reference sequence). V lost 2 bases to trimming and J lost 1 base; unmatched junction nucleotides: 9. The CDR3 sequence is 17 residues long.

Comment on this clonotype: One end of the junction varies from germline; a read error may be responsible. This chain uses TRBV7-3 with TRBJ1-1; maybe TRBD1 (5 bases). The CDR3 covers 15 residues. Germline CDR1 SGHTA, CDR2 FQGTGA. CDR3 bases: TGTGCCAGCAGCTTAACCGGGCCAGGGAACACTGAAGCTTCCTTT. It is translated as CASSLTGPGNTEASF.

CDR3 in DNA: TGTGCCAGCAGCGATAACAGGGGTGAGACTGAAGCTTTCTTT. This translates into CASSDNRGETEAFF. This chain joins TRBV28 and TRBJ1-1; the match to TRBD1 covers 7 bases. With V trimmed by 6 bases and J by 5 bases, 9 bases remained unmatched. The CDR3 sequence is 14 residues long. Germline V gene data show CDR1 as MDHEN and CDR2 as SYDVKM. The full variable domain, completed using reference TRBV28 and TRBJ1-1, is DVKVTQSSRYLVKRTGEKVFLECVQDMDHENMFWYRQDPGLGLRLIYFSYDVKMKEKGDIPEGYSVSREKKERFSLILESASTNQTSMYLCASSDNRGETEAFFGQGTRLTVV.

A remark on this clonotype: This may arise from a read error, as a much more abundant clone is one base away. The chain employs TRBV28 and TRBJ2-5; tentative D call: TRBD2 (6 bases). This CDR3 region has 14 residues. V was shortened by 3 bases and J by 7 bases, with 15 bases between the two germline ends. CDR1 is MDHEN, CDR2 SYDVKM, per germline. CDR3 in DNA: TGTGCCAGCAGTTTGTCAGGGCGAGCGGGGACCCAGTACTTC. It specifies CASSLSGRAGTQYF.

This clonotype was observed at least ten times. This chain links TRBV2 with TRBJ1-4; D not resolved. CDR3 length: 16 residues. V lost 5 bases, J lost 5 bases, and 18 bases lay in between. Germline V gives CDR1 SNHLY, CDR2 FYNNEI. This chain's CDR3 is CASSRERTAKNEKLFF. The CDR3 DNA follows: TGTGCCAGCAGTCGAGAAAGGACGGCGAAGAATGAAAAACTGTTTTTT.

This clonotype has ten or more counts. The chain joins TRBV29-1 to TRBJ2-7; TRBD1 might be the D (6 bases). CDR3 length: 13 amino acids. Germline-derived CDR1 and CDR2 are SQVTM and ANQGSEA. V was clipped by 4 bases and J by 7 bases, with 17 bases between them. The CDR3 DNA sequence: TGCAGCGTTGCTAGCCTAGGCCAGGGGGAGCAGTACTTC. It specifies CSVASLGQGEQYF.

A few counts support this clonotype. The rearrangement uses TRBV5-6 and TRBJ2-3; D perhaps matches TRBD2 (5 bases). The germline CDR1 and CDR2 sequences are SGHDT and YYEEEE. Trimming pared 9 bases from V and 5 bases from J, leaving 16 bases between. The CDR3 contains 13 residues. The CDR3 DNA sequence: TGTGCCACCACATTCGCGGCGGGAGATACGCAGTATTTT. It codes for CATTFAAGDTQYF.

This chain joins TRBV6-1 and TRBJ1-2, with TRBD1 matching over 8 bases. CDR3 length equals 15 residues. With 6 bases clipped from V and 2 bases from J, the junction kept 8 bases outside the gene matches. The V gene's germline CDR1 is MNHNS and CDR2 SASEGT. This chain's CDR3 is CASSPGQGFNYGYTF. CDR3 in DNA: TGTGCCAGCAGCCCCGGACAGGGATTCAACTATGGCTACACCTTC.

For this clonotype: This may be a read error: a much more frequent sequence differs by one nucleotide. This chain joins TRBV7-9 and TRBJ2-5; no clear D gene. The CDR3 is 13 amino acids. From germline, CDR1 is SEHNR and CDR2 FQNEAQ (reference sequence). The CDR3 is CASSFYGAETRYF. DNA of the CDR3: TGTGCCAGCAGCTTCTACGGTGCGGAGACCCGGTACTTC. The full variable domain, completed using reference TRBV7-9 and TRBJ2-5, is DTGVSQNPRHKITKRGQNVTFRCDPISEHNRLYWYRQTLGQGPEFLTYFQNEAQLEKSRLLSDRFSAERPKGSFSTLEIQRTEQGDSAMYLCASSFYGAETRYFGPGTRLLVL.

This clonotype was seen at least ten times. V usage is TRBV28 and J usage is TRBJ1-2; 8 bases map to TRBD1. The CDR3 contains 14 residues. CDR1 is MDHEN and CDR2 is SYDVKM in the germline V gene. Germline trimming cut 10 bases from V and 0 bases from J; bases unmatched to any gene: 7. In DNA form, the CDR3 reads TGTGCCACACATACAGGGGGTCCTAACTATGGCTACACCTTC. Residues: CATHTGGPNYGYTF.

The chain recombines TRBV29-1 with TRBJ2-1, with a possible D match to TRBD1 (6 bases). From germline, CDR1 is SQVTM and CDR2 ANQGSEA. Trimming took off 0 bases at V and 13 bases at J, with 16 bases between the two ends. The CDR3 covers 13 residues. CDR3 sequence reads: CSVEDGTKDVQFF. The CDR3, as DNA: TGCAGCGTTGAAGATGGGACAAAGGATGTCCAGTTCTTC.

This chain uses TRBV6-2 or TRBV6-3 with TRBJ2-1; 13 positions agree with TRBD2. J was trimmed by 6 bases and V by 5 bases; bases with no gene match: 13. The CDR3 sequence is 18 residues long. Looked up from germline, CDR1 is MNHEY and CDR2 is SVGEGT. The CDR3: CASSPLELAGGAGNEQFF. As DNA, the CDR3 is TGTGCCAGCAGTCCCCTGGAACTAGCGGGAGGGGCTGGCAATGAGCAGTTCTTC.

This clonotype was counted many times. This rearrangement joins TRBV6-1 to TRBJ2-7; 11 bases match TRBD2. This CDR3 spans 14 amino acids. The ends lost 6 bases at V and 7 bases at J; junction bases unmatched: 8. Germline CDR1 MNHNS, CDR2 SASEGT. CDR3 amino acids: CASRNSGRAEEQYF. CDR3 in DNA: TGTGCCAGCAGGAATAGCGGGAGGGCAGAGGAGCAGTACTTC.

This clonotype turned up a few times. This chain's CDR3 is CATQTSGVSTDTQYF. The CDR3 nucleotides read TGTGCCACACAGACTAGCGGGGTTAGCACAGATACGCAGTATTTT. The rearrangement uses TRBV25-1 and TRBJ2-3, with TRBD2 matching over 11 bases. Germline CDR1 and CDR2: MGHDK and SYGVNS. The CDR3 is made up of 15 amino acids. The junction had 6 bases not matched to a gene; V was cut back by 10 bases and J by 0 bases.

V and J are TRBV15 and TRBJ2-2; TRBD2 agrees at 14 bases. Germline CDR1 and CDR2: LNHNV and YYDKDF (reference sequence). The CDR3 covers 18 residues. The V segment lost 2 bases and the J segment 5 bases; nucleotides outside the gene matches: 7. The CDR3 DNA sequence: TGTGCCACCAGCAGACCCCTAAGGACTAGCGGGAGGACCGGGGAGCTGTTTTTT. Encoded protein: CATSRPLRTSGRTGELFF.

This clonotype was detected many times. The chain employs TRBV7-8 and TRBJ2-1; D gene ambiguous. Trimming shortened V by 0 bases and J by 1 base, and 7 bases separated the two germline ends. Germline loops: CDR1 SGHVS, CDR2 FQNEAQ. The CDR3 totals 15 residues. The CDR3 protein is CASSLALNSYNEQFF. The CDR3 DNA is TGTGCCAGCAGCTTAGCACTAAATTCCTACAATGAGCAGTTCTTC.

This clonotype appeared many times. The gene calls are TRBV6-1 and TRBJ2-2; TRBD2 matches 8 bases. The V segment lost 6 bases and the J segment 5 bases; nucleotides outside the gene matches: 5. CDR1 is MNHNS and CDR2 is SASEGT in the germline V gene. The CDR3 runs to 14 residues. CDR3: CASRREDRTGELFF. CDR3 nucleotide sequence: TGTGCCAGCAGGCGGGAGGATAGGACCGGGGAGCTGTTTTTT.

This clonotype was seen only a few times. This rearrangement joins TRBV10-3 to TRBJ2-5; 11 nucleotides match TRBD2. Trimming cost V 2 bases and J 5 bases; bases outside gene matches: 4. Germline CDR1 reads ENHRY; CDR2 reads SYGVKD. This CDR3 is 15 amino acids long. The CDR3 is CAISEPGTSGETQYF. For the CDR3, the DNA is TGTGCCATCAGTGAGCCCGGGACTAGCGGTGAGACCCAGTACTTC.

This clonotype was found many times. CDR3 amino acids: CSGRQGDETQYF. The CDR3 DNA reads as TGCAGCGGCCGACAGGGGGATGAGACCCAGTACTTC. The chain couples TRBV29-1 to TRBJ2-5, with TRBD1 matching 9 bases. CDR3 length equals 12 residues. The V gene end was trimmed by 7 bases and the J gene end by 5 bases; junction bases not matched to a gene: 5. Germline V CDR1 and CDR2: SQVTM, ANQGSEA. The full variable domain, completed using reference TRBV29-1 and TRBJ2-5, is SAVISQKPSRDICQRGTSLTIQCQVDSQVTMMFWYRQQPGQSLTLIATANQGSEATYESGFVIDKFPISRPNLTFSTLTVSNMSPEDSSIYLCSGRQGDETQYFGPGTRLLVL.

The chain recombines TRBV7-2 with TRBJ1-5; D not resolved. The CDR3 extends over 13 amino acids. V was shortened by 2 bases and J by 5 bases, with 7 bases between the two germline ends. Germline assignment: CDR1 SGHTA and CDR2 FQGNSA. The CDR3 loop is CASSLFGYQPQHF. The CDR3 nucleotides are TGTGCCAGCAGCTTATTCGGCTATCAGCCCCAGCATTTT.

This rearrangement joins TRBV3-1 to TRBJ2-1; D is possibly TRBD2 (5 bases). Deletions cut 1 base from V and 7 bases from J, with 5 bases between. Germline loops: CDR1 LGHDT, CDR2 YNNKEL (reference sequence). This CDR3 has 12 residues. CDR3 residues: CASSQVANEQFF. The DNA of the CDR3 is TGTGCCAGCAGCCAAGTAGCGAATGAGCAGTTCTTC.